Listed here are 31 T cell receptor beta chains from one sample, sequenced in a study of control samples from healthy donors and cancer patients (dated by TCRdb to 2018 to 2020). Library construction relied on the immunoSEQ multiplex PCR assay. TCRdb obtained this table from immuneACCESS and retained in-frame rearrangements with V and J assigned. These tables miss some clones; where compared with another copy, unresolved V genes account for less than half of the shortfall, and the remainder is unexplained. The table for this sample lists 150,000 or so clones; 85% to 95% of them were counted only once. Approximately 4% of the sample is in the top ten clones. Sequencing was carried out using blood. The receptors stem from a woman aged 55-70 years in good health.

The CDR3 nucleotides read TGTGCCAGCAGCAATGGGGACCAAGAGACCCAGTACTTC. This encodes CASSNGDQETQYF. The genes are TRBV2 and TRBJ2-5; D ambiguous. CDR1 is SNHLY and CDR2 is FYNNEI in the germline V gene. V was pared by 6 bases and J by 0 bases, with 8 bases between. The CDR3 is 13 amino acids.

The chain employs TRBV11-1 and TRBJ1-1, with 9 bases aligning to TRBD1. Trimming at V came to 3 bases and at J to 2 bases, leaving 4 bases not matched to a gene. Looked up from germline, CDR1 is SGHAT and CDR2 is FQDESV (reference sequence). This CDR3 is built from 15 residues. CDR3 bases: TGTGCCAGCAGCTTCAACAGGGGGCTAAACACTGAAGCTTTCTTT. Encoded protein: CASSFNRGLNTEAFF.

This clone was detected only once. This chain links TRBV18 with TRBJ1-2; D gene ambiguous. Trimming left V 3 bases short and J 2 bases short, with 19 bases between. CDR3 size: 17 residues. Germline CDR1 and CDR2: KGHSH and LQKENI. CDR3 in DNA: TGTGCCAGCTCACCCCCGGGCAGAGACGCGACAAACTATGGCTACACCTTC. It is translated as CASSPPGRDATNYGYTF.

This chain's CDR3 is CASSRRQGNMNTEAFF. As DNA, the CDR3 is TGTGCCAGCAGCCGTAGACAGGGGAACATGAACACTGAAGCTTTCTTT. This sequence joins TRBV14 and TRBJ1-1, with 8 bases identical to TRBD1. V lost 4 bases, J lost 0 bases, and 7 bases stayed unmatched. This CDR3 is 16 amino acids long. CDR1 SGHDN and CDR2 FVKESK come from the germline V gene.

The rearrangement joins TRBV30 to TRBJ1-1; D might be TRBD1 (5 bases). Germline CDR1 GTSNPN, CDR2 SVGIG (reference sequence). The CDR3 totals 14 residues. Trimming removed 5 bases at V and 1 base at J, with 14 bases between. CDR3 nucleotide sequence: TGTGCCTGGGGATGGGGGTGGCAGAACACTGAAGCTTTCTTT. Protein: CAWGWGWQNTEAFF.

This sequence joins TRBV12-3 or TRBV12-4 and TRBJ1-3; TRBD1 agrees at 8 bases. The CDR3 has 13 amino acids. J lost 3 bases, V lost 10 bases, and 5 bases had no gene match. The CDR3 reads CATTTGDGNTIYF. CDR3 nucleotide sequence: TGTGCCACCACGACAGGGGATGGAAACACCATATATTTT.

This clone was counted only a few times. This chain joins TRBV20-1 and TRBJ1-2; a possible D gene is TRBD1 (5 bases). Looked up from germline, CDR1 is DFQATT and CDR2 is SNEGSKA (reference sequence). The V end was cut by 7 bases, the J end by 5 bases, with 11 bases between. CDR3 size: 11 residues. CDR3 nucleotides: TGCAGTGTCCCGACAGCATATGGCTACACCTTC. Protein product: CSVPTAYGYTF.

V usage is TRBV19 and J usage is TRBJ2-5, with D maybe TRBD2 (5 bases). The length of the CDR3 is 13 residues. Per the germline V gene, CDR1 is LNHDA and CDR2 is SQIVND (reference sequence). The V and J ends lost 10 bases and 1 base respectively, with 13 bases between them. For the CDR3, the DNA is TGTGCCACCAGCGGAGTTTTCCAAGAGACCCAGTACTTC. Protein product: CATSGVFQETQYF.

This chain joins TRBV6-5 and TRBJ1-5; TRBD1 might be the D (5 bases). The CDR3 is made up of 13 amino acids. Germline CDR1 MNHEY, CDR2 SVGAGI. V was cut by 8 bases and J by 0 bases, with 8 bases left in between. The CDR3 DNA follows: TGTGCCAGCCGCAGGGATAGCAATCAGCCCCAGCATTTT. This translates into CASRRDSNQPQHF.

This clone was seen a single time. The rearrangement uses TRBV19 and TRBJ1-1, with 7 bases lining up with TRBD1. CDR3 length equals 14 residues. Germline CDR1 is LNHDA and CDR2 is SQIVND (reference sequence). V trimming: 7 bases; J trimming: 2 bases; junction bases outside the gene matches: 7. The CDR3 nucleotides are TGTGCCAGTACCCGGACAGGCTTTAACACTGAAGCTTTCTTT. It is translated as CASTRTGFNTEAFF.

The chain couples TRBV24-1 to TRBJ2-3, with a weak D call TRBD1 (6 bases). Germline V gene data show CDR1 as KGHDR and CDR2 as SFDVKD. V was clipped by 5 bases and J by 1 base, with 6 bases between them. CDR3 size: 13 residues. The CDR3 loop is CATSAGGTDTQYF. CDR3 nucleotide sequence: TGTGCCACCAGTGCAGGGGGCACAGATACGCAGTATTTT.

The chain combines TRBV27 with TRBJ1-2; no reliable D call. Germline assignment: CDR1 MNHEY and CDR2 SMNVEV (reference sequence). Trimming left V 1 base short and J 4 bases short, with 7 bases between. The CDR3 is 13 amino acids. CDR3 sequence (DNA): TGTGCCAGCAGTTTATTTTCCAGCTATGGCTACACCTTC. Translated: CASSLFSSYGYTF.

CDR3 coding DNA: TGTGCCAGCAGTGAAGATTTGGCAGGCCCTAAGCGGACTGAAGCTTTCTTT. It codes for CASSEDLAGPKRTEAFF. The chain uses TRBV2 and TRBJ1-1; no reliable D call. The CDR3 is 17 residues long. Per the germline V gene, CDR1 is SNHLY and CDR2 is FYNNEI. Trimming took off 1 base at V and 5 bases at J, with 20 bases between the two ends.

This chain joins TRBV19 and TRBJ2-5; 10 nucleotides align to TRBD1. With V trimmed by 3 bases and J by 5 bases, 3 bases remained unmatched. This CDR3 contains 14 residues. CDR1 is LNHDA and CDR2 is SQIVND in the germline V gene (reference sequence). CDR3 bases: TGTGCCAGTAGTATGACAGGGGGCGCTGAGACCCAGTACTTC. It yields the protein CASSMTGGAETQYF.

The chain employs TRBV4-3 and TRBJ1-6; D possibly corresponds to TRBD1 (5 bases). This CDR3 contains 15 residues. Trimming took 4 bases from V and 6 from J, leaving 13 bases between them. CDR1 and CDR2 from the germline V gene are LGHNA and YSLEER. CDR3 residues: CASSPTEGRNSPLHF. DNA of the CDR3: TGCGCCAGCAGCCCCACCGAGGGACGTAATTCACCCCTCCACTTT.

This chain links TRBV4-1 with TRBJ2-6; D gene uncertain. CDR3 size: 15 residues. With 1 base removed from V and 0 bases from J, the gap between germline ends came to 4 bases. Germline CDR1 reads MGHRA; CDR2 reads YSYEKL. The CDR3 sequence is CASSQAGSGANVLTF. The CDR3 DNA sequence: TGCGCCAGCAGCCAAGCCGGCTCTGGGGCCAACGTCCTGACTTTC.

This sequence joins TRBV5-4 and TRBJ2-5; the D call may be TRBD1 or TRBD2 (6 bases each). The CDR3 totals 15 residues. The V gene's germline CDR1 is SGHNT and CDR2 YYREEE (reference sequence). The V and J ends lost 2 bases and 4 bases respectively, with 15 bases between them. Here the CDR3 reads CASSFPGGGLETQYF. The CDR3 bases are TGTGCCAGCAGCTTTCCCGGGGGCGGTCTAGAGACCCAGTACTTC.

This clone was picked up one time. The chain links TRBV12-5 to TRBJ1-6, with a tentative D call TRBD1 (5 bases). The V gene lost 1 base and the J gene lost 10 bases, with 14 bases spanning the gap. CDR3 length: 15 amino acids. Germline values: CDR1 LGHNT, CDR2 FRNRAP. The CDR3 protein is CASGLGTLESSPLHF. CDR3 DNA: TGTGCTAGTGGTTTGGGGACACTCGAAAGCTCACCCCTCCACTTT.

This sequence joins TRBV7-2 and TRBJ1-4; unclear D gene. The germline V gene encodes CDR1 SGHTA and CDR2 FQGNSA. The CDR3 covers 17 residues. V was cut by 5 bases and J by 0 bases, with 16 bases left in between. CDR3 protein: CASSPVREVATNEKLFF. As DNA, the CDR3 is TGTGCCAGCAGCCCCGTTCGAGAAGTTGCAACTAATGAAAAACTGTTTTTT.

Only one count was recorded for this clone. This chain connects TRBV29-1 to TRBJ1-2; tentative D call: TRBD1 (5 bases). From germline, CDR1 is SQVTM and CDR2 ANQGSEA. Trimming cost V 0 bases and J 7 bases, with 12 bases left between them. The CDR3 consists of 13 residues. CDR3 amino acids: CSVEDQNGGGYTF. CDR3 in DNA: TGCAGCGTTGAAGATCAGAATGGGGGTGGCTACACCTTC.

The chain recombines TRBV2 with TRBJ1-1; D is ambiguous. The CDR3 runs to 13 residues. Germline V lookup: CDR1 SNHLY, CDR2 FYNNEI. V lost 6 bases and J lost 0, with 8 bases in between. The CDR3 loop reads CASSFGMNTEAFF. CDR3 in DNA: TGTGCCAGCAGCTTTGGGATGAACACTGAAGCTTTCTTT.

CDR3 sequence reads: CASSVLTGTYEQYF. The CDR3 DNA reads TGTGCCAGTAGTGTACTAACTGGGACCTACGAGCAGTACTTC. This sequence joins TRBV19 and TRBJ2-7; D is unresolved. The V gene's germline CDR1 is LNHDA and CDR2 SQIVND (reference sequence). This CDR3 has 14 amino acids. The germline V and J ends were trimmed by 5 bases and 2 bases, with 13 bases remaining between them.

This sequence joins TRBV4-3 and TRBJ1-3; D is undetermined. Trimming shortened V by 6 bases and J by 0 bases, and 6 bases separated the two germline ends. CDR1 and CDR2 from the germline V gene are LGHNA and YSLEER. CDR3 length: 13 amino acids. The CDR3 here is CASRGGSGNTIYF. CDR3 in DNA: TGCGCCAGCAGAGGTGGCTCTGGAAACACCATATATTTT.

The chain carries TRBV20-1 and TRBJ2-1; TRBD2 matches 12 bases. The V segment lost 3 bases and the J segment 11 bases; nucleotides outside the gene matches: 11. From germline, CDR1 is DFQATT and CDR2 SNEGSKA (reference sequence). This CDR3 has 15 residues. In DNA form, the CDR3 reads TGCAGTGCTAGTGTGGAGCTAGCGGGGGGGCCTAAGCAGTTCTTC. Translated, it gives CSASVELAGGPKQFF.

V and J are TRBV5-6 and TRBJ1-2; TRBD1 is a possible D gene (6 bases). The CDR3 totals 17 residues. Germline V gene lookup returns CDR1 SGHDT and CDR2 YYEEEE. Trimming stripped 4 bases from V and 7 bases from J, with 26 bases between. CDR3 sequence: CASSEQGSPTGLGGYTF. CDR3 coding DNA: TGTGCCAGCAGCGAGCAGGGATCTCCTACAGGGCTTGGTGGCTACACCTTC.

V and J are TRBV7-8 and TRBJ1-5; TRBD1 matches at 8 bases. In germline, CDR1 is SGHVS, CDR2 FQNEAQ. There are 15 residues in the CDR3. J was trimmed by 4 bases and V by 5 bases; bases with no gene match: 7. CDR3 region: CASSGRTGRNQPQHF. The CDR3 nucleotides read TGTGCCAGCAGCGGGAGGACAGGGCGGAATCAGCCCCAGCATTTT.

To note about this clone: Additional DNA sequences in this sample encode the identical CDR3. The chain has TRBV18 and TRBJ1-1; D is undetermined. The CDR3 sequence is 14 residues long. Germline CDR1 is KGHSH and CDR2 is LQKENI. V dropped 1 base and J dropped 1 base, with 7 bases sitting between them. The CDR3 sequence is CASSPQGQNTEAFF. The CDR3 DNA reads as TGTGCCAGCTCACCACAGGGCCAGAACACTGAAGCTTTCTTT.

The genes are TRBV14 and TRBJ2-5; possible D gene TRBD2, 7 bases. This CDR3 has 15 amino acids. The V and J ends lost 1 base and 4 bases respectively, with 13 bases between them. Germline V lookup: CDR1 SGHDN, CDR2 FVKESK. The CDR3 sequence is CASSQVWGGGETQYF. The CDR3 DNA reads as TGTGCCAGCAGCCAAGTGTGGGGGGGCGGAGAGACCCAGTACTTC.

The CDR3: CASSPRWLWDTEAFF. DNA for the CDR3: TGTGCCAGCAGCCCCCGGTGGCTCTGGGACACTGAAGCTTTCTTT. The gene calls are TRBV12-1 and TRBJ1-1. TRBV12-1 is assigned pseudogene status. The CDR3 extends over 15 amino acids.

The chain joins TRBV18 to TRBJ1-1; 11 bases align to TRBD1. The J segment lost 1 base and the V segment lost 4 bases, leaving 2 bases of the junction unmatched. Germline assignment: CDR1 KGHSH and CDR2 LQKENI. There are 15 residues in the CDR3. The CDR3 reads CASSLGQGANTEAFF. The CDR3 DNA sequence: TGTGCCAGCTCACTAGGACAGGGGGCGAACACTGAAGCTTTCTTT.

This clone was counted a few times. The chain links TRBV29-1 to TRBJ2-1; D may correspond to TRBD1 or TRBD2 (5 bases each). Between the trimmed V and J ends, which lost 3 bases and 1 base, there was a span of 10 bases. This CDR3 comprises 14 residues. Germline CDR1 reads SQVTM; CDR2 reads ANQGSEA. The CDR3 spells CSVDEGWSYNEQFF. DNA of the CDR3: TGCAGCGTTGATGAGGGGTGGTCCTACAATGAGCAGTTCTTC.